This T cell receptor beta chain was found in a study of low-dose radiotherapy and immunotherapy resistance in tumors. The junction had 13 bases not matched to a gene; V was cut back by 8 bases and J by 3 bases. The germline V gene encodes CDR1 MNHEY and CDR2 SVGEGT. The CDR3 length is 16 residues. This clonotype was seen repeatedly, ten times or more. Primers targeting TRAV and TRBV primed first-strand cDNA, covering alpha and beta chains. TCR amplification ran about 20 PCR cycles using constant-region and V-primer adapter primers. One entry per CDR3 protein, called by TCRdb with MiXCR from the reads. The sample has roughly 76,000 distinct CDR3 sequences; approximately 17% are singletons. The time point is: before trial treatment.

This sequence originates from a male donor with prostate cancer. The V call is TRBV6-2 or TRBV6-3, the J call TRBJ2-1; 7 bases line up with TRBD2. Material: PBMCs, obtained before treatment. The CDR3 spells CASRYDGGSYYNEQFF. CDR3 coding DNA: TGTGCCAGCCGGTATGATGGCGGGAGTTACTACAATGAGCAGTTCTTC.